A single sample is the source of the 8 T cell receptor beta chains below, sequenced in a study. Each CDR3 protein gets one entry after TCRdb re-called the RT-PCR reads with MiXCR. The top ten clones hold 3.6% of a sample with about 680,000 distinct CDR3 sequences, over 12% of them seen once. Sequenced: memory CD4+ T cells from blood. All receptors come from a female donor in good health, serving as a healthy control.

This clonotype was found many times. A much larger clone differs by one base, so this may be a read error. The rearrangement uses TRBV6-2 or TRBV6-3 and TRBJ2-1; D ambiguous. V was trimmed by 1 base and J by 6 bases, leaving 1 base between them. CDR1 is MNHEY and CDR2 is SVGEGT in the germline V gene. This CDR3 has 11 amino acids. The CDR3 spells CASSYFNEQFF. The CDR3 coding sequence is TGTGCCAGCAGTTACTTCAATGAGCAGTTCTTC.

The V gene is TRBV27, the J gene TRBJ1-2; 7 bases map to TRBD1. The J segment lost 2 bases and the V segment lost 7 bases, leaving 4 bases of the junction unmatched. The germline CDR1 and CDR2 sequences are MNHEY and SMNVEV (reference sequence). The CDR3 has 13 amino acids. CDR3 region: CASTRGQNYGYTF. The CDR3 DNA is TGTGCCAGCACAAGGGGACAGAACTATGGCTACACCTTC.

The rearrangement links TRBV10-3 to TRBJ1-1; weak D call: TRBD1 (5 bases). Germline loops: CDR1 ENHRY, CDR2 SYGVKD. The CDR3 sequence is 14 residues long. The V end was cut by 0 bases, the J end by 7 bases, with 12 bases between. DNA for the CDR3: TGTGCCATCAGTGAGTCGGCAGGGTTGAGTGAAGCTTTCTTT. This translates into CAISESAGLSEAFF.

This chain joins TRBV28 and TRBJ1-2; 7 positions agree with TRBD1. V was pared by 10 bases and J by 2 bases, with 4 bases of the junction left unmatched. The length of the CDR3 is 12 residues. CDR1 and CDR2 from the germline V gene are MDHEN and SYDVKM. Here the CDR3 DNA reads TGTGCCACCGGGGACAGCAACTATGGCTACACCTTC. This encodes CATGDSNYGYTF.

This clonotype was observed many times. CDR3 in amino acids: CASSRPSSKGDTQYF. CDR3 DNA sequence: TGTGCCAGCAGTCGTCCATCCAGCAAGGGAGATACGCAGTATTTT. V and J are TRBV6-5 and TRBJ2-3; no clear D. CDR3 size: 15 residues. Germline V gene sequence: CDR1 MNHEY, CDR2 SVGAGI. The V gene lost 5 bases and the J gene lost 5 bases, with 17 bases spanning the gap.

This clonotype was counted at least ten times. V usage is TRBV6-1 and J usage is TRBJ2-7, with a tentative D call TRBD1 (6 bases). The CDR3 spans 14 residues. The V end was cut by 5 bases, the J end by 3 bases, with 14 bases between. Germline V lookup: CDR1 MNHNS, CDR2 SASEGT. CDR3 DNA: TGTGCCAGCAGTACCCAGACAGGAGTCTACGAGCAGTACTTC. It specifies CASSTQTGVYEQYF.

The V and J genes are TRBV7-2 and TRBJ2-3; the D gene is possibly TRBD1 (6 bases). Germline V CDR1 and CDR2: SGHTA, FQGNSA. Trimming left V 2 bases short and J 6 bases short, with 9 bases between. The CDR3 covers 13 residues. The CDR3 loop reads CASSLQRGDTQYF. CDR3 nucleotides: TGTGCCAGCAGCTTACAGAGGGGGGATACGCAGTATTTT.

In its sample, this clonotype was seen many times. The V and J genes are TRBV3-1 and TRBJ2-2, with no clear D. This CDR3 is 15 amino acids long. The germline gives CDR1 LGHDT, CDR2 YNNKEL (reference sequence). V was trimmed by 2 bases and J by 0 bases, leaving 7 bases between them. CDR3 nucleotides: TGTGCCAGCAGCCAATTCAGCGCGAACACCGGGGAGCTGTTTTTT. Translating gives CASSQFSANTGELFF.